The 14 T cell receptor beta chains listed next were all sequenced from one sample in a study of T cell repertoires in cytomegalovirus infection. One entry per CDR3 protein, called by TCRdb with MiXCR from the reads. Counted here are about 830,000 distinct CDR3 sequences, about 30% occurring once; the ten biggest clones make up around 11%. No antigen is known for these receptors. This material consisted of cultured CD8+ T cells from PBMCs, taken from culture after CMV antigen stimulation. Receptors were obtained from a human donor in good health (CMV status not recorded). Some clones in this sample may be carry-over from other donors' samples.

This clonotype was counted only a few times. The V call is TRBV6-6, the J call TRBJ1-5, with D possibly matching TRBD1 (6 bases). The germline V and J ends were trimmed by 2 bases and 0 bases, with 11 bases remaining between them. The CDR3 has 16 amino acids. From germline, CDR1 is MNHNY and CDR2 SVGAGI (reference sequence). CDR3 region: CASSYGGGGSNQPQHF. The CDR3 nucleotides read TGTGCCAGCAGTTACGGAGGGGGTGGTAGCAATCAGCCCCAGCATTTT.

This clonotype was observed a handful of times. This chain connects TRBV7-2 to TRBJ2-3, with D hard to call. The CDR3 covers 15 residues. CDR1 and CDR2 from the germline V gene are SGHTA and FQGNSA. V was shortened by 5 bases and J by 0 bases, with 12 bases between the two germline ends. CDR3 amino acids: CASSGVTSSTDTQYF. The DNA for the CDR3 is TGTGCCAGCAGCGGAGTTACATCTAGCACAGATACGCAGTATTTT.

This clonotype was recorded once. The CDR3 loop reads CSARQRETYNSPLHF. DNA for the CDR3: TGCAGTGCTAGGCAGAGGGAAACCTATAATTCACCCCTCCACTTT. The V call is TRBV20-1, the J call TRBJ1-6; D unresolved. Germline lookup yields CDR1 DFQATT and CDR2 SNEGSKA (reference sequence). Trimming took off 3 bases at V and 2 bases at J, with 11 bases between the two ends. This CDR3 has 15 residues.

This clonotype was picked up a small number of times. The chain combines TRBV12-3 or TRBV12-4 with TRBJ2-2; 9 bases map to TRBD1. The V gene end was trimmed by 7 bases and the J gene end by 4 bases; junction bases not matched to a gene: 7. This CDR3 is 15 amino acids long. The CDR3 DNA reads TGTGCCAGCAATTCCGGGACAGGGCCCACCGGGGAGCTGTTTTTT. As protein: CASNSGTGPTGELFF.

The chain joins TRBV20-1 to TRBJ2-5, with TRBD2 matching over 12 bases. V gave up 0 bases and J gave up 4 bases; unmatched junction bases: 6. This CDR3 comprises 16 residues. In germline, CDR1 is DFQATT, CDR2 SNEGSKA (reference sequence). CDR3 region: CSARDLAGGDGETQYF. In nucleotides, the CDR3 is TGCAGTGCTAGAGACCTAGCGGGGGGGGATGGAGAGACCCAGTACTTC.

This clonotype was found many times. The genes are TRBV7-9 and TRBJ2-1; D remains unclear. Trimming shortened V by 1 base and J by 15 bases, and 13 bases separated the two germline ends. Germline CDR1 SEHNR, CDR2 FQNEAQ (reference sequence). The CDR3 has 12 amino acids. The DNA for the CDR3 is TGTGCCAGCAGCTTAGAACCAGCAGGACCGTTCTTC. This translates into CASSLEPAGPFF.

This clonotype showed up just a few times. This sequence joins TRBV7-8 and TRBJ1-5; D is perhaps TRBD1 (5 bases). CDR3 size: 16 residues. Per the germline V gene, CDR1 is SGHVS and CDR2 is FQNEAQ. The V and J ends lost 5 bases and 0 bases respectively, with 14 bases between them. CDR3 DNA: TGTGCCAGCAGCCCCGGGACGGGGTATAGCAATCAGCCCCAGCATTTT. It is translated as CASSPGTGYSNQPQHF. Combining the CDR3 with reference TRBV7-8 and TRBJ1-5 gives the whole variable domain GAGVSQSPRYKVAKRGQDVALRCDPISGHVSLFWYQQALGQGPEFLTYFQNEAQLDKSGLPSDRFFAERPEGSVSTLKIQRTQQEDSAVYLCASSPGTGYSNQPQHFGDGTRLSIL.

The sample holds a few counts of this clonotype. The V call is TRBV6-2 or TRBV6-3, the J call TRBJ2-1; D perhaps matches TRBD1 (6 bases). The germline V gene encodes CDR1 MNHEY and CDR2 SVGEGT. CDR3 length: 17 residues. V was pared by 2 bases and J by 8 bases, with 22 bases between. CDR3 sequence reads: CASSYTSSTGFSDEQFF. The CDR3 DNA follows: TGTGCCAGCAGTTACACTAGTTCGACAGGTTTTTCGGATGAGCAGTTCTTC.

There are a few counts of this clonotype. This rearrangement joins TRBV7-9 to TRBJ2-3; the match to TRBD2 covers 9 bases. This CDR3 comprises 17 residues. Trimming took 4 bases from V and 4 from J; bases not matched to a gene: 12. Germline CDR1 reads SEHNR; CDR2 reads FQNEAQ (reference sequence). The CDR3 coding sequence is TGTGCCAGCAGCTGGCGATATCGAGCGGGGGGACCAGATACGCAGTATTTT. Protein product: CASSWRYRAGGPDTQYF.

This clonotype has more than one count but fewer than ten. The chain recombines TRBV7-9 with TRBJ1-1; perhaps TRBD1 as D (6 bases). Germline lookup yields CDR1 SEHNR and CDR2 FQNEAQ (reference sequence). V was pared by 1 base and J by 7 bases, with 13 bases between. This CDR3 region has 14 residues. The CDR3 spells CASSLDGGYGEAFF. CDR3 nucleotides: TGTGCCAGCAGCTTAGACGGGGGCTATGGTGAAGCTTTCTTT.

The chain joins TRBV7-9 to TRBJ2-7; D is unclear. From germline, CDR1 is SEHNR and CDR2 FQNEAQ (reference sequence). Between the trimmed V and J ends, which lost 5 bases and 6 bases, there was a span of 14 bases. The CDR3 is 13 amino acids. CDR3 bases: TGTGCCAGCAGCCCTGAGACGGCCTCCGAGCAGTACGTC. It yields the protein CASSPETASEQYV.

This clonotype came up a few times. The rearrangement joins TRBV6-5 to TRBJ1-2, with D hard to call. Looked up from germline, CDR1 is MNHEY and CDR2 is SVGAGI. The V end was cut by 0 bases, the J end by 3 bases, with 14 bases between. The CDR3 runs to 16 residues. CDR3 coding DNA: TGTGCCAGCAGTTACTCGATTGGGGTCCGAGACTATGGCTACACCTTC. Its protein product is CASSYSIGVRDYGYTF.

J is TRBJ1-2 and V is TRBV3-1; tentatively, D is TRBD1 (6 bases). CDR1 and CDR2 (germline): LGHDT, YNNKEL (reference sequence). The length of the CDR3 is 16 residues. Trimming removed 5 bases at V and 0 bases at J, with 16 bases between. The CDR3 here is CASSSRQEHSNYGYTF. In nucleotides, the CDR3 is TGTGCCAGCAGCTCCAGACAGGAACATTCTAACTATGGCTACACCTTC.

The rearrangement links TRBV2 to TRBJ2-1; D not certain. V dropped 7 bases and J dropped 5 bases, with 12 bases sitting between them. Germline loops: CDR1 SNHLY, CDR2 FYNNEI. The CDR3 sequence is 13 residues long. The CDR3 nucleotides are TGTGCCAGCACAACAGCCTCTGACAATGAGCAGTTCTTC. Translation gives CASTTASDNEQFF.